This entry lists 28 T cell receptor beta chains sequenced from one sample in a study of T cells after somatic rescue of genetic block. Libraries were prepared by immunoSEQ multiplex PCR; TCRdb keeps only in-frame clonotypes and omits some of them. The repertoire consists of approximately 70,000 clones, with around 90% occurring once and the leading ten covering around 2.8%. Sequenced: peripheral blood mononuclear cells (PBMCs). The receptors were gathered from a man aged 25-45 years.

V is TRBV27 and J is TRBJ2-7; either TRBD1 or TRBD2 may supply D (5 bases each). This CDR3 has 20 residues. Germline V gene data show CDR1 as MNHEY and CDR2 as SMNVEV (reference sequence). The V and J ends lost 3 bases and 0 bases respectively, with 27 bases between them. Written as DNA, the CDR3 is TGTGCCAGCAGTTTGGGACCGGGGTTCGGTGCGATCCAGAGCTCCTACGAGCAGTACTTC. Translating gives CASSLGPGFGAIQSSYEQYF.

The chain joins TRBV15 to TRBJ1-2; 10 nucleotides line up with TRBD1. CDR1 and CDR2 from the germline V gene are LNHNV and YYDKDF (reference sequence). V trimming: 8 bases; J trimming: 7 bases; junction bases outside the gene matches: 22. This CDR3 has 18 amino acids. CDR3 residues: CATASDRDRGPSGSGYTF. The DNA for the CDR3 is TGTGCCACCGCGTCGGATCGGGACAGGGGTCCCTCTGGTTCTGGCTACACCTTC.

V gene TRBV6-5 combines with J gene TRBJ1-5, with no clear D. The V and J ends lost 6 bases and 4 bases respectively, with 4 bases between them. The V gene's germline CDR1 is MNHEY and CDR2 SVGAGI. The CDR3 loop spans 11 amino acids. The CDR3, as DNA: TGTGCCAGCAGCCCTAATCAGCCCCAGCATTTT. It specifies CASSPNQPQHF.

The V and J genes are TRBV5-6 and TRBJ2-7; 7 bases align to TRBD1. This CDR3 contains 14 residues. Germline values: CDR1 SGHDT, CDR2 YYEEEE. Trimming removed 1 base from V and 3 bases from J; junction bases left unmatched: 4. As DNA, the CDR3 is TGTGCCAGCAGCTTGTGGGGACAGAACTACGAGCAGTACTTC. Protein product: CASSLWGQNYEQYF.

The chain employs TRBV18 and TRBJ2-7, with unresolved D. In germline, CDR1 is KGHSH, CDR2 LQKENI. The CDR3 length is 13 residues. Trimming removed 3 bases at V and 0 bases at J, with 6 bases between. The CDR3 reads CASSPAASYEQYF. The CDR3 DNA reads as TGTGCCAGCTCACCGGCAGCCTCCTACGAGCAGTACTTC.

The CDR3 loop reads CASSLGRTYEQYF. The DNA of the CDR3 is TGTGCCAGCAGTTTAGGCCGTACCTACGAGCAGTACTTC. The chain carries TRBV27 and TRBJ2-7; D remains unclear. The CDR3 contains 13 residues. Per germline, CDR1 MNHEY and CDR2 SMNVEV (reference sequence). Trimming removed 2 bases from V and 2 bases from J, with 7 bases in between.

In this sample, this clone turned up once. CDR3 nucleotide sequence: TGTGCCAGCAGCTACGGACAGGGCCCAGATACGCAGTATTTT. This gives the protein CASSYGQGPDTQYF. The chain carries TRBV5-4 and TRBJ2-3, with 8 positions matching TRBD1. The CDR3 extends over 14 amino acids. From germline, CDR1 is SGHNT and CDR2 YYREEE (reference sequence). V trimming: 3 bases; J trimming: 4 bases; junction bases outside the gene matches: 4.

V gene TRBV19 combines with J gene TRBJ2-5, with 9 bases matching TRBD2. After removal of 1 base from V and 0 bases from J, the junction contained 9 bases not matched to a gene. CDR1 LNHDA and CDR2 SQIVND come from the germline V gene (reference sequence). The length of the CDR3 is 18 residues. In DNA, the CDR3 is TGTGCCAGTAGTATAGGAATGGTAGCGGGGGATTACCAAGAGACCCAGTACTTC. Translation gives CASSIGMVAGDYQETQYF.

The chain employs TRBV4-1 and TRBJ2-5; tentatively, D is TRBD1 (5 bases). CDR3 length: 14 residues. Germline V CDR1 and CDR2: MGHRA, YSYEKL. Trimming pared 1 base from V and 3 bases from J, leaving 9 bases between. CDR3 sequence reads: CASSQGKGEETQYF. DNA for the CDR3: TGCGCCAGCAGCCAAGGGAAAGGGGAAGAGACCCAGTACTTC.

This chain uses TRBV18 with TRBJ1-2, with unresolved D. V was clipped by 1 base and J by 3 bases, with 9 bases between them. The CDR3 has 14 amino acids. CDR1 KGHSH and CDR2 LQKENI come from the germline V gene. This CDR3 is CASSPRKGDYGYTF. In DNA form, the CDR3 reads TGTGCCAGCTCACCACGGAAGGGAGACTATGGCTACACCTTC. Filled out from reference TRBV18 and TRBJ1-2, the complete variable domain reads NAGVMQNPRHLVRRRGQEARLRCSPMKGHSHVYWYRQLPEEGLKFMVYLQKENIIDESGMPKERFSAEFPKEGPSILRIQQVVRGDSAAYFCASSPRKGDYGYTFGSGTRLTVV.

The V call is TRBV4-2, the J call TRBJ2-2; maybe TRBD2 (6 bases). The CDR3 loop spans 16 amino acids. V lost 2 bases, J lost 5 bases, and 15 bases lay in between. CDR1 and CDR2 from the germline V gene are LGHNA and YNFKEQ. As DNA, the CDR3 is TGTGCCAGCAGCCAACGCCCTACCGGGGGAACCGGGGAGCTGTTTTTT. Translated, it gives CASSQRPTGGTGELFF.

The chain is built from TRBV7-2 and TRBJ2-1, with 8 bases matching TRBD1. The trim removed 4 bases at V and 6 bases at J, leaving 8 bases unmatched. The CDR3 has 15 residues. CDR1 SGHTA and CDR2 FQGNSA come from the germline V gene. CDR3 coding DNA: TGTGCCAGCAGCTCACAGGGGGGAGATTTCAATGAGCAGTTCTTC. Its translation: CASSSQGGDFNEQFF.

The V gene is TRBV5-1, the J gene TRBJ1-1; no reliable D call. CDR3 length: 14 residues. Germline assignment: CDR1 SGHRS and CDR2 YFSETQ. V was pared by 1 base and J by 1 base, with 8 bases between. The CDR3 sequence is CASSLSPENTEAFF. The CDR3 region has the DNA TGCGCCAGCAGCTTGTCGCCAGAGAACACTGAAGCTTTCTTT.

The chain uses TRBV5-6 and TRBJ1-3; 11 nucleotides match TRBD1. The CDR3 is 16 residues long. Germline V gene data show CDR1 as SGHDT and CDR2 as YYEEEE. Trimming took 3 bases from V and 4 from J; bases not matched to a gene: 6. The CDR3 nucleotides read TGTGCCAGCAGCTACGGACAGGGGGCGAGGGGAAACACCATATATTTT. Its translation: CASSYGQGARGNTIYF.

The genes are TRBV6-1 and TRBJ2-1, with no clear D. Germline values: CDR1 MNHNS, CDR2 SASEGT. This CDR3 comprises 14 residues. The germline V and J ends were trimmed by 6 bases and 6 bases, with 15 bases remaining between them. CDR3 bases: TGTGCCAGCAGGGAGTTACCCCTGAGCAATGAGCAGTTCTTC. It encodes CASRELPLSNEQFF.

V and J are TRBV5-6 and TRBJ2-7; 9 bases match TRBD1. V dropped 4 bases and J dropped 2; count of bases not matched to a gene: 7. Germline values: CDR1 SGHDT, CDR2 YYEEEE. This CDR3 has 15 amino acids. DNA of the CDR3: TGTGCCAGCAGCCCCACAGGGGGCCTAACCTACGAGCAGTACTTC. This sequence encodes CASSPTGGLTYEQYF.

The CDR3 coding sequence is TGTGCCAGCAGGAGTACGGCCGCAGATACGCAGTATTTT. Its translation is CASRSTAADTQYF. The chain uses TRBV11-2 and TRBJ2-3; no reliable D call. Germline values: CDR1 SGHAT, CDR2 FQNNGV. The CDR3 extends over 13 amino acids. V was clipped by 6 bases and J by 4 bases, with 11 bases between them.

CDR3: CASSSSLAGHSYNSPLHF. The CDR3 bases are TGTGCCAGCAGCTCCTCTCTCGCGGGTCACTCCTATAATTCACCCCTCCACTTT. V and J are TRBV5-4 and TRBJ1-6, with D hard to call. CDR3 size: 18 residues. V dropped 3 bases and J dropped 0 bases, with 16 bases sitting between them. Looked up from germline, CDR1 is SGHNT and CDR2 is YYREEE (reference sequence).

The genes are TRBV27 and TRBJ2-7; TRBD2 agrees at 7 bases. Germline V lookup: CDR1 MNHEY, CDR2 SMNVEV (reference sequence). After removal of 6 bases from V and 0 bases from J, the junction contained 8 bases not matched to a gene. The CDR3 is made up of 15 amino acids. This CDR3 reads CASSYLAESSYEQYF. The CDR3 DNA follows: TGTGCCAGCAGCTACCTAGCGGAGAGCTCCTACGAGCAGTACTTC.

The V and J genes are TRBV6-5 and TRBJ2-7; D call uncertain. The V gene lost 0 bases and the J gene lost 5 bases, with 11 bases spanning the gap. CDR3 length: 14 amino acids. Germline CDR1 and CDR2: MNHEY and SVGAGI. The CDR3 is CASSYSGRSHEQYF. CDR3 sequence (DNA): TGTGCCAGCAGTTACTCGGGCCGGTCCCACGAGCAGTACTTC.

The CDR3 nucleotides read TGTGCCAGCAGCCCCAGGGGCGGGAGTAGCACAGATACGCAGTATTTT. It encodes CASSPRGGSSTDTQYF. The chain employs TRBV11-2 and TRBJ2-3, with TRBD2 as a possible D gene (7 bases). The V end was cut by 5 bases, the J end by 0 bases, with 15 bases between. This CDR3 has 16 amino acids. The germline V gene encodes CDR1 SGHAT and CDR2 FQNNGV.

Only a few counts were recorded for this clone. The rearrangement links TRBV11-2 to TRBJ2-1; D uncertain. V was clipped by 0 bases and J by 10 bases, with 10 bases between them. This CDR3 has 13 amino acids. Germline V gives CDR1 SGHAT, CDR2 FQNNGV. The CDR3 sequence: CASSLDMQREQFF. The CDR3 DNA reads TGTGCCAGCAGCTTAGATATGCAAAGGGAGCAGTTCTTC.

This clone was seen a single time. The CDR3 DNA reads TGTGCCAGCAGTTTACCTACCTTTGCAGATACGCAGTATTTT. Protein: CASSLPTFADTQYF. The rearrangement joins TRBV28 to TRBJ2-3; no definite D call. Germline-derived CDR1 and CDR2 are MDHEN and SYDVKM. The CDR3 length is 14 residues. Trimming took 2 bases from V and 4 from J, leaving 10 bases between them.

V gene TRBV7-9 combines with J gene TRBJ2-2; 7 positions agree with TRBD2. The CDR3 has 12 residues. Per germline, CDR1 SEHNR and CDR2 FQNEAQ (reference sequence). V was clipped by 7 bases and J by 7 bases; unmatched bases: 3. The CDR3 region is CASTGRVGELFF. DNA for the CDR3: TGTGCCAGCACGGGGAGGGTCGGGGAGCTGTTTTTT. The entire variable domain, with the rest obtained from reference TRBV7-9 and TRBJ2-2, is as follows: DTGVSQNPRHKITKRGQNVTFRCDPISEHNRLYWYRQTLGQGPEFLTYFQNEAQLEKSRLLSDRFSAERPKGSFSTLEIQRTEQGDSAMYLCASTGRVGELFFGEGSRLTVL.

The rearrangement uses TRBV11-2 and TRBJ1-1; D remains ambiguous. This CDR3 has 11 residues. Per germline, CDR1 SGHAT and CDR2 FQNNGV. Trimming left V 8 bases short and J 11 bases short, with 15 bases between. Here the CDR3 reads CASRSGMAAFF. In nucleotides, the CDR3 is TGTGCCAGCCGGAGCGGTATGGCGGCTTTCTTT.

This chain joins TRBV28 and TRBJ1-2, with 7 bases that match TRBD1. Trimming took 2 bases from V and 5 from J; bases not matched to a gene: 8. The germline V gene has CDR1 MDHEN and CDR2 SYDVKM. This CDR3 is 15 amino acids long. The CDR3 loop reads CASSLGSGGRYGYTF. CDR3 nucleotides: TGTGCCAGCAGTTTAGGGTCAGGGGGACGGTATGGCTACACCTTC.

The chain recombines TRBV30 with TRBJ1-3; D gene uncertain. The CDR3 contains 17 residues. Between the trimmed V and J ends, which lost 0 bases and 0 bases, there was a span of 15 bases. Germline loops: CDR1 GTSNPN, CDR2 SVGIG (reference sequence). The CDR3 nucleotides read TGTGCCTGGAGTGTACAAAGTTTTGTGAGCTCTGGAAACACCATATATTTT. This translates into CAWSVQSFVSSGNTIYF.

V and J are TRBV9 and TRBJ1-3, with 7 positions matching TRBD1. The J segment lost 3 bases and the V segment lost 4 bases, leaving 16 bases of the junction unmatched. The CDR3 is 18 amino acids. Germline lookup yields CDR1 SGDLS and CDR2 YYNGEE. The CDR3 region has the DNA TGTGCCAGCAGCAATCGCCCAGGGGGGGTTCGTCATGGAAACACCATATATTTT. Translation gives CASSNRPGGVRHGNTIYF.